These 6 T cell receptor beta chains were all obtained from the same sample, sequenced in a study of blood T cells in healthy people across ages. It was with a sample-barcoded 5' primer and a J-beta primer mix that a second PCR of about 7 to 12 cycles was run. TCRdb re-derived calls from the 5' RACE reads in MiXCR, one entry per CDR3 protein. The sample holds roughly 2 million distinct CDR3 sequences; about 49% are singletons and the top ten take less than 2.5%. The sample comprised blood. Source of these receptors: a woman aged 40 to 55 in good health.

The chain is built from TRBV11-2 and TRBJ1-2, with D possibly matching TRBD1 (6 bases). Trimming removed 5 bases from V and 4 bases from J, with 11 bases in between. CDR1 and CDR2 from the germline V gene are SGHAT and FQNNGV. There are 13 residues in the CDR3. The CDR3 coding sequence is TGTGCCAGCAGCCTGGACAGAATCTATGGCTACACCTTC. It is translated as CASSLDRIYGYTF.

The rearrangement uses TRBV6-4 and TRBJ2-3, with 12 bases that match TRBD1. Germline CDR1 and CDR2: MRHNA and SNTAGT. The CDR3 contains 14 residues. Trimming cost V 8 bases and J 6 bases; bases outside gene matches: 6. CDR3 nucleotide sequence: TGTGCCAGCGAGGGACAGGGGGCTGGGGATACGCAGTATTTT. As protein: CASEGQGAGDTQYF.

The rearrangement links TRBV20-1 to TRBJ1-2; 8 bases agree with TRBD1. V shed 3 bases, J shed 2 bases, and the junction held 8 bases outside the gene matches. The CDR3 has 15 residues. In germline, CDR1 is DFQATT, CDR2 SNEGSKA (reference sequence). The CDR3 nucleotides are TGCAGTGCTAGTCAGGGGGCGCAGGGAAACTATGGCTACACCTTC. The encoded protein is CSASQGAQGNYGYTF.

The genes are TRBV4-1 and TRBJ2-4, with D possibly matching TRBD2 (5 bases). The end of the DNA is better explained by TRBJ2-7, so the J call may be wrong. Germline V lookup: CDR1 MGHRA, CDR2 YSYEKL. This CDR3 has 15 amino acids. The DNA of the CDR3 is TGCGCCAGCAGCCAAGGATTTGGGCAGGCGGGCGAGCAGTACTTC. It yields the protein CASSQGFGQAGEQYF.

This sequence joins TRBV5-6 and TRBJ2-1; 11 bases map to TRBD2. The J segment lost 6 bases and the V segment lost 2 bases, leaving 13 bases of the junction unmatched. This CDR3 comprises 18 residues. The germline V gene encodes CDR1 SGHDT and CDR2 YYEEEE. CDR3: CASSFRTSGRANRNEQFF. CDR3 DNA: TGTGCCAGCAGCTTCCGGACTAGCGGGCGGGCCAACCGCAATGAGCAGTTCTTC.

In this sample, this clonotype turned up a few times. The DNA of the CDR3 is TGCGCCAGCAGCAACCCACCGTGGGAAGGGCAAGAGACCCAGTACTTC. Residues: CASSNPPWEGQETQYF. J is TRBJ2-5 and V is TRBV5-1, with D uncertain. This CDR3 is 16 amino acids long. V gave up 4 bases and J gave up 2 bases, with 18 bases separating them. The germline gives CDR1 SGHRS, CDR2 YFSETQ. Using reference TRBV5-1 and TRBJ2-5 for the parts outside the CDR3, the full variable domain is KAGVTQTPRYLIKTRGQQVTLSCSPISGHRSVSWYQQTPGQGLQFLFEYFSETQRNKGNFPGRFSGRQFSNSRSEMNVSTLELGDSALYLCASSNPPWEGQETQYFGPGTRLLVL.